This is a list of T cell receptor beta chains from one sample in a study of blood T cell repertoires in COVID-19. The data were produced by immunoSEQ multiplex PCR, yet TCRdb's version contains in-frame clones alone and is incomplete. This table holds roughly 110,000 clones, around 85% found once. Material for sequencing was peripheral blood. These receptors originate from a human donor in a cohort sampled during active COVID-19. CDR3s include the opening cysteine and the closing phenylalanine or tryptophan. D genes are given only for firm matches. Expanded clones are given a class, and other clones once, few, many or no size at all.

>TRBV7-2|TRBJ1-1|NA|few
CASSLDPGNTEAFF
TGTGCCAGCAGCTTAGACCCGGGAAACACTGAAGCTTTCTTT
>TRBV15|TRBJ1-5|NA|NA
CATSRQYSNQPQHF
TGTGCCACCAGCAGACAGTATAGCAATCAGCCCCAGCATTTT
>TRBV9|TRBJ1-2|NA|NA
CASTLGGGTYGYTF
TGTGCCAGCACCTTAGGCGGGGGGACCTATGGCTACACCTTC
>TRBV7-2|TRBJ2-1|NA|once
CASSPVRGGGSYNEQFF
TGTGCCAGCAGCCCCGTAAGGGGGGGAGGTTCCTACAATGAGCAGTTCTTC
>TRBV28|TRBJ1-1|NA|NA
CASSFLGGLNTEAFF
TGTGCCAGCAGTTTTCTAGGAGGGTTGAACACTGAAGCTTTCTTT
>TRBV6-6|TRBJ2-1|TRBD2|NA
CASSYGGGGRDEQFF
TGTGCCAGCAGTTACGGTGGCGGGGGGAGGGATGAGCAGTTCTTC
>TRBV10-3|TRBJ2-7|NA|NA
CAISITTSSYEQYF
TGTGCCATCAGTATTACGACAAGCTCCTACGAGCAGTACTTC
>TRBV6-1|TRBJ2-7|NA|NA
CASSEVRGGEQYF
TGTGCCAGCAGTGAAGTCAGGGGTGGCGAGCAGTACTTC
>TRBV19|TRBJ2-1|TRBD2|NA
CASSTGTSGYGEQFF
TGTGCCAGTAGTACAGGGACTAGCGGGTATGGGGAGCAGTTCTTC
>TRBV7-2|TRBJ2-1|NA|few
CASSPLVGSRLTRDNEQFF
TGTGCCAGCAGCCCCCTCGTGGGGTCGCGCCTTACGCGGGACAATGAGCAGTTCTTC
>TRBV6-5|TRBJ1-6|NA|NA
CASRQGGLNSPLHF
TGTGCCAGCAGGCAGGGTGGCCTTAATTCACCCCTCCACTTT
>TRBV18|TRBJ2-1|NA|NA
CASSPYRLKNEQFF
TGTGCCAGCTCACCGTACAGGCTGAAAAATGAGCAGTTCTTC
>TRBV19|TRBJ2-6|NA|NA
CASSIIRSSGANVLTF
TGTGCCAGTAGTATAATCCGGAGCTCTGGGGCCAACGTCCTGACTTTC
>TRBV5-1|TRBJ1-5|NA|NA
CASSFSGNSNQPQHF
TGCGCCAGCAGCTTTTCAGGGAATAGCAATCAGCCCCAGCATTTT
>TRBV9|TRBJ1-1|NA|NA
CASSVVPEGFTEAFF
TGTGCCAGCAGCGTAGTGCCGGAGGGTTTTACTGAAGCTTTCTTT
>TRBV9|TRBJ1-3|TRBD1|NA
CASSLDRDSGNTIYF
TGTGCCAGCAGCCTCGACAGGGACTCTGGAAACACCATATATTTT
>TRBV10-3|TRBJ2-1|TRBD2|NA
CAISGSGDAYNEQFF
TGTGCCATCAGTGGCAGCGGGGACGCCTACAATGAGCAGTTCTTC
>TRBV15|TRBJ2-7|NA|few
CATSIRGASYEQYF
TGTGCCACCAGCATTCGCGGGGCCTCCTACGAGCAGTACTTC
>TRBV20-1|TRBJ1-6|TRBD1|NA
CSASPNRGVGSPLHF
TGCAGTGCTAGTCCTAACAGGGGGGTTGGTTCACCCCTCCACTTT
>TRBV28|TRBJ1-1|NA|few
CASSPFVWSTEAFF
TGTGCCAGCAGTCCGTTCGTTTGGAGCACTGAAGCTTTCTTT
>TRBV9|TRBJ2-6|TRBD2|NA
CASSVVARDYSGANVLTF
TGTGCCAGCAGCGTAGTGGCCAGGGACTATTCTGGGGCCAACGTCCTGACTTTC
>TRBV6-5|TRBJ2-7|TRBD2|once
CASREIAGTSYEQYF
TGTGCCAGCAGAGAGATAGCGGGAACCTCCTACGAGCAGTACTTC
>TRBV28|TRBJ2-7|NA|NA
CASSLSQTYEQYF
TGTGCCAGCAGTTTGTCTCAGACCTACGAGCAGTACTTC
>TRBV7-2|TRBJ1-3|TRBD1|NA
CASSSIRDRIGNTIYF
TGTGCCAGCAGCTCGATACGGGACAGGATTGGAAACACCATATATTTT
>TRBV7-9|TRBJ1-1|NA|NA
CASSLSAANTEAFF
TGTGCCAGCAGCTTAAGCGCCGCCAACACTGAAGCTTTCTTT
>TRBV7-2|TRBJ2-6|NA|NA
CASHPLLWASSGANVLTF
TGTGCCAGTCATCCCCTTTTATGGGCCAGCTCTGGGGCCAACGTCCTGACTTTC
>TRBV9|TRBJ2-3|NA|once
CASSAAPTADTQYF
TGTGCCAGCAGCGCCGCCCCCACTGCAGATACGCAGTATTTT
>TRBV6-6|TRBJ1-6|NA|NA
CASSLSLGSGEVLHF
TGTGCCAGCAGTTTATCCCTAGGGTCCGGGGAAGTCCTCCACTTT
>TRBV27|TRBJ1-3|NA|NA
CASSTWLGGGNTIYF
TGTGCCAGCAGCACCTGGCTCGGGGGGGGAAACACCATATATTTT
>TRBV15|TRBJ2-3|TRBD2|NA
CATSRDQLAGAGDTQYF
TGTGCCACCAGCAGAGATCAACTAGCGGGGGCGGGGGATACGCAGTATTTT
>TRBV6-5|TRBJ2-5|NA|NA
CATRAITQETQYF
TGTGCCACGCGGGCAATAACACAAGAGACCCAGTACTTC
>TRBV5-8|TRBJ1-2|TRBD1|once
CASSSWDRRSYGYTF
TGTGCCAGCAGCTCCTGGGACAGGAGGAGCTATGGCTACACCTTC
>TRBV3-1/TRBV3-2|TRBJ2-1|NA|NA
CASSALGISYNEQFF
TGTGCCAGCAGCGCCCTAGGAATTTCATACAATGAGCAGTTCTTC
>TRBV30|TRBJ2-3|NA|NA
CAWSVMGFGISSTDTQYF
TGTGCCTGGAGTGTCATGGGCTTTGGCATATCTAGCACAGATACGCAGTATTTT
>TRBV11-2|TRBJ2-7|TRBD2|NA
CASSQGLAPFSQYF
TGTGCCAGCAGCCAGGGACTAGCGCCGTTCTCGCAGTACTTC
>TRBV7-2|TRBJ2-1|NA|NA
CASSGQYNEQFF
TGTGCCAGCAGCGGACAGTACAATGAGCAGTTCTTC
>TRBV4-1|TRBJ2-4|NA|NA
CASSQAPPSGAKNIQYF
TGCGCCAGCAGCCAAGCCCCTCCTTCGGGGGCCAAAAACATTCAGTACTTC
>TRBV12-3/TRBV12-4|TRBJ2-2|NA|NA
CASSFFPTGELFF
TGTGCCAGCAGTTTTTTCCCGACCGGGGAGCTGTTTTTT
>TRBV27|TRBJ1-6|TRBD1|NA
CATSLGSTGDSPLHF
TGTGCCACCAGTTTGGGTTCGACAGGGGATTCACCCCTCCACTTT
>TRBV27|TRBJ1-5|NA|few
CASSFARGQPQHF
TGTGCCAGCAGTTTCGCCCGGGGTCAGCCCCAGCATTTT
>TRBV21-1|TRBJ2-7|NA|NA
CASSPGLAATPYEQYF
TGTGCCAGCAGCCCGGGACTAGCCGCTACCCCCTACGAGCAGTACTTC
>TRBV6-6|TRBJ2-1|NA|NA
CASSYSLSGENEQFF
TGTGCCAGCAGTTACTCGTTGTCAGGGGAAAATGAGCAGTTCTTC
>TRBV7-6|TRBJ1-3|TRBD1|NA
CASSPDRALGLSGNTIYF
TGTGCCAGCAGCCCTGACAGGGCCCTGGGGTTATCAGGAAACACCATATATTTT
>TRBV2|TRBJ1-6|TRBD1|NA
CASSPPGQFVSPLHF
TGTGCCAGCAGTCCCCCGGGACAGTTTGTTTCACCCCTCCACTTT
>TRBV15|TRBJ1-4|NA|NA
CATSRGGPGGANEKLFF
TGTGCCACCAGCAGAGGAGGACCGGGCGGGGCTAATGAAAAACTGTTTTTT
>TRBV11-3|TRBJ1-1|TRBD1|once
CASSWTGGTEAFF
TGTGCCAGCAGCTGGACAGGGGGCACTGAAGCTTTCTTT